These 14 T cell receptor beta chains share one sample of origin, sequenced in a study of blood T cell repertoires in COVID-19. Data came from immunoSEQ multiplex PCR; TCRdb stores just in-frame clones and leaves some out. The profile shows some 200,000 clones, approximately 84% of them singletons. The sequencing input was peripheral blood. All receptors come from a woman in her sixties with acute or convalescent COVID-19.

V is TRBV5-5 and J is TRBJ2-7; 7 nucleotides agree with TRBD1. The junction had 23 bases not matched to a gene; V was cut back by 7 bases and J by 4 bases. The CDR3 loop spans 18 amino acids. Germline V gene sequence: CDR1 SGHKS, CDR2 YYEKEE (reference sequence). The CDR3 sequence: CASFIHPDRTGTKYEQYF. In nucleotides, the CDR3 is TGTGCCAGCTTCATCCACCCGGACCGGACAGGAACTAAGTACGAGCAGTACTTC.

The chain uses TRBV13 and TRBJ1-2; TRBD1 is a possible D gene (6 bases). Germline V lookup: CDR1 PRHDT, CDR2 FYEKMQ (reference sequence). The CDR3 covers 13 residues. Trimming took 5 bases from V and 3 from J, leaving 10 bases between them. In DNA, the CDR3 is TGTGCCAGCAGCAAAGGGGGGGACTATGGCTACACCTTC. This sequence encodes CASSKGGDYGYTF.

This rearrangement joins TRBV4-3 to TRBJ2-7; TRBD2 aligns across 7 bases. Germline CDR1 reads LGHNA; CDR2 reads YSLEER. The CDR3 is 14 amino acids. The V segment lost 3 bases and the J segment 4 bases; nucleotides outside the gene matches: 6. The CDR3 protein is CASSHGLGVYEQYF. The CDR3 region has the DNA TGCGCCAGCAGCCACGGACTAGGTGTATACGAGCAGTACTTC.

The V and J genes are TRBV9 and TRBJ1-1; 12 bases map to TRBD1. The CDR3 is made up of 17 amino acids. CDR1 SGDLS and CDR2 YYNGEE come from the germline V gene. V shed 4 bases and J 1 base; nucleotides not matched to a gene: 8. This chain's CDR3 is CASSTTPGQGANTEAFF. In nucleotides, the CDR3 is TGTGCCAGCAGCACCACGCCGGGACAGGGGGCGAACACTGAAGCTTTCTTT. The entire variable domain, with the rest obtained from reference TRBV9 and TRBJ1-1, is as follows: DSGVTQTPKHLITATGQRVTLRCSPRSGDLSVYWYQQSLDQGLQFLIQYYNGEERAKGNILERFSAQQFPDLHSELNLSSLELGDSALYFCASSTTPGQGANTEAFFGQGTRLTVV.

The genes are TRBV6-5 and TRBJ2-4; TRBD2 might be the D (6 bases). Trimming removed 6 bases at V and 3 bases at J, with 15 bases between. This CDR3 spans 15 amino acids. The germline V gene encodes CDR1 MNHEY and CDR2 SVGAGI. The CDR3 bases are TGTGCCAGCAGCCCGACTAGATCCCACAAAAACATTCAGTACTTC. Its translation is CASSPTRSHKNIQYF.

The chain joins TRBV2 to TRBJ2-7; 11 bases align to TRBD2. The CDR3 covers 14 residues. The V and J ends lost 8 bases and 5 bases, in that order; junction bases with no gene match: 8. Germline CDR1 and CDR2: SNHLY and FYNNEI. CDR3 residues: CASYQGLAAHEQYF. The CDR3 DNA is TGTGCCAGCTATCAGGGACTAGCGGCCCACGAGCAGTACTTC.

This clone has more than one count but fewer than ten. The J gene is TRBJ2-7, the V gene TRBV2, with D perhaps TRBD2 (5 bases). Germline V gene sequence: CDR1 SNHLY, CDR2 FYNNEI. This CDR3 is 12 amino acids long. V lost 8 bases and J lost 9, with 17 bases in between. The CDR3 DNA sequence: TGTGCCAGCGGGGAGACGGCGGGCGGGCAGTACTTC. Residues: CASGETAGGQYF.

The chain couples TRBV6-6 to TRBJ2-3, with TRBD2 matching over 14 bases. Germline CDR1 and CDR2: MNHNY and SVGAGI (reference sequence). The J segment lost 6 bases and the V segment lost 6 bases, leaving 5 bases of the junction unmatched. This CDR3 comprises 15 residues. The CDR3 DNA is TGTGCCAGCAGCCGACTAGCGGGGGGGCGGGATACGCAGTATTTT. Translated, it gives CASSRLAGGRDTQYF.

V and J are TRBV28 and TRBJ2-7; D not certain. CDR1 is MDHEN and CDR2 is SYDVKM in the germline V gene. V lost 7 bases and J 0 bases, leaving 7 bases between the germline ends. The CDR3 consists of 12 residues. As DNA, the CDR3 is TGTGCCAGCACCGAGAGCTCCTACGAGCAGTACTTC. This codes for CASTESSYEQYF.

The chain links TRBV7-2 to TRBJ2-6; TRBD1 agrees at 8 bases. The length of the CDR3 is 14 residues. The V gene's germline CDR1 is SGHTA and CDR2 FQGNSA. Unmatched junction bases numbered 5, after V lost 11 bases and J lost 2 bases. CDR3 loop: CASGQGPGANVLTF. The CDR3 bases are TGTGCCTCCGGACAGGGCCCTGGGGCCAACGTCCTGACTTTC.

This chain uses TRBV7-6 with TRBJ2-7, with 9 bases that match TRBD2. The CDR3 is 16 amino acids. In germline, CDR1 is SGHVS, CDR2 FNYEAQ. V lost 1 base to trimming and J lost 6 bases; unmatched junction nucleotides: 10. CDR3 loop: CASSLVAPSGEGEQYF. The CDR3 bases are TGTGCCAGCAGCTTAGTGGCGCCTAGCGGGGAGGGCGAGCAGTACTTC. Combining the CDR3 with reference TRBV7-6 and TRBJ2-7 gives the whole variable domain GAGVSQSPRYKVTKRGQDVALRCDPISGHVSLYWYRQALGQGPEFLTYFNYEAQQDKSGLPNDRFSAERPEGSISTLTIQRTEQRDSAMYRCASSLVAPSGEGEQYFGPGTRLTVT.

The chain uses TRBV19 and TRBJ2-1, with D hard to call. Trimming removed 3 bases from V and 6 bases from J, with 9 bases in between. Germline lookup yields CDR1 LNHDA and CDR2 SQIVND (reference sequence). The CDR3 length is 13 residues. CDR3 sequence (DNA): TGTGCCAGTAGTATCTCGACGGGCAATGAGCAGTTCTTC. Its translation is CASSISTGNEQFF.

The V call is TRBV2, the J call TRBJ1-6, with TRBD1 matching 7 bases. The CDR3 has 15 residues. Germline loops: CDR1 SNHLY, CDR2 FYNNEI. Trimming removed 4 bases from V and 5 bases from J; junction bases left unmatched: 5. The CDR3 coding sequence is TGTGCCAGCAGTGCAGGGGGTACTAATAATTCACCCCTCCACTTT. Translated, it gives CASSAGGTNNSPLHF.

The rearrangement links TRBV10-1 to TRBJ1-1; no clear D. The CDR3 loop spans 11 amino acids. Trimming shortened V by 7 bases and J by 6 bases, and 9 bases separated the two germline ends. Germline V gene lookup returns CDR1 WNHNN and CDR2 SYGVQD (reference sequence). CDR3 DNA sequence: TGCGCCAGCAATCTTCCCCCTGAAGCTTTCTTT. It yields the protein CASNLPPEAFF.